This T cell receptor (beta chain) was retrieved from a study of Ad26.COV2.S vaccination and SARS-CoV-2 variants (dated by TCRdb to about 2021). Notes on the research overall: Vaccine-arm donors came from COV1001, a multicentre, randomized, double-blind, placebo-controlled phase I-IIa trial of Ad26.COV2.S in healthy adults. Dosing of Ad26.COV2.S was intramuscular, at either 5x10^10 or 1x10^11 viral particles, delivered as one shot or as two shots spaced 56 days apart. TCRbeta repertoire sequencing served as the tool for gauging how specific and how broad the SARS-CoV-2-reactive T cell receptors were following Ad26.COV2.S vaccination. The TCR-sequenced set comprised around 30 samples: some 20 Ad26.COV2.S vaccine recipients, 5 placebo recipients and 8 SARS-CoV-2 convalescent individuals. Trial participants were randomized into five groups of five: low-dose or high-dose Ad26.COV2.S given once or twice, or placebo on both occasions. Throughout the experiments and outcome assessment, investigators stayed blinded to trial group allocation. Broad study findings and their caveats: Comparable non-spike TCR breadth was observed between vaccine and placebo recipients, consistent with only spike being contained in the vaccine. Substantial breadth of spike-specific CD8+ and CD4+ T cell responses was reported after vaccination. The study lacked the statistical power to compare responses across vaccine doses or regimens. Spike-specific TCR breadth was higher in Ad26.COV2.S recipients than in placebo recipients (P = 0.0014). The authors noted that total T cell responses may have been underestimated by the TCR breadth and depth analyses.

This clone showed up just once. Its antigen remains undetermined. The input lacks base qualities; no much larger clone sits a single base away. The germline V gene yields SQVTM for CDR1 and ANQGSEA for CDR2. V lost 0 bases and J lost 6 bases, and the count of bases not matched to a germline gene is 5. Including the terminal cysteine and phenylalanine, the CDR3 comprises 16 residues. Of the read, only the CDR3 DNA is kept; its 48 bases are in frame from base 1. The immunoSEQ Assay was the method used to sequence TCRbeta CDR3 regions. After extraction, genomic DNA underwent amplification by bias-controlled multiplex PCR, followed by high-throughput sequencing. The original methods were these. To quantify the absolute abundance of every unique TCRbeta CDR3 region, sequences were collapsed and filtered. T cell fraction was estimated by normalizing TCRbeta template counts to usable DNA, with usable DNA measured through amplification of reference genes found in all nucleated cells. Repertoire TCRs were annotated as SARS-CoV-2-specific by exact matching of V gene, CDR3 amino acid sequence and J gene to a known reactive TCR set. The reference SARS-CoV-2 TCR set came from MIRA and was filtered for enrichment in COVID-19-positive ImmuneCODE repertoires, removing public or cross-reactive TCRs. Using the MIRA antigens, annotated TCRs were further analysed by specific ORF or by position within an ORF. Breadth was defined as the number of annotated unique rearrangements divided by the total number of unique productive rearrangements, and depth was defined as the summed frequency of the annotated unique rearrangements. Group comparisons of TCR breadth used two-sided Wilcoxon rank-sum tests. Here the immuneACCESS table is served through TCRdb, limited to in-frame sequences with V and J called. Missing clones are a known gap in these copies; in checked studies unresolved V genes cover under half, and the rest lacks a known reason. Clonal size and the V and J genes are those of that table, whereas D and trimming came from the DNA. For this sample there are 450,000 to 550,000 clones; around 89% appear just once. The ten largest clonotypes hold approximately 1.7% of the sample.

This specimen's treatment or condition label, interpreted: some 20 received Ad26.COV2.S at low or high dose, single or two shots; 5 received placebo; per-sample allocation not given. Repertoires of vaccine and placebo recipients were sequenced from samples collected on day 63 after the first injection. Cohort 1b enrolled fewer than 30 adults aged 18-55 years at a single site in Boston, USA, between 29 July and 7 August 2020. Ad26.COV2.S consisted of a replication-incompetent adenovirus type 26 vector by which a prefusion-stabilized SARS-CoV-2 spike protein from the original Wuhan strain was expressed.

The TCR comes from a person aged 18-65 years who received the Ad26.COV2.S COVID-19 vaccine or a placebo. The sequences come from peripheral blood, collected in a trial of Ad26.COV2.S vaccine versus placebo. The rearrangement combines TRBV29-1 with TRBJ2-2, with 12 junctional bases fitting TRBD2. The CDR3 has the sequence CSVEEGLAGGPGELFF. At the DNA level, the sequence is TGCAGCGTTGAAGAGGGGCTAGCGGGAGGGCCCGGGGAGCTGTTTTTT.